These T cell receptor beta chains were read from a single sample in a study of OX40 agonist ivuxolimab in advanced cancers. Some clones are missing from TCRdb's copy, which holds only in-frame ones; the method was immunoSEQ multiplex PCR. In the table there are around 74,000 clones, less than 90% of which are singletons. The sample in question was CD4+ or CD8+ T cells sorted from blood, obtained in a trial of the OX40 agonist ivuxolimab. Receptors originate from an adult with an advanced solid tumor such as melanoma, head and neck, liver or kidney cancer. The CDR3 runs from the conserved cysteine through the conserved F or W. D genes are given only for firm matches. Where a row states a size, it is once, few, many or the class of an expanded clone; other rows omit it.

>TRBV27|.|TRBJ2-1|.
CASRTGLRWEVEQFF
TGTGCCAGCAGAACCGGCCTTAGATGGGAGGTTGAGCAGTTCTTC
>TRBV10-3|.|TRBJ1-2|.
CAISDANSIGYTF
TGTGCCATCAGTGACGCAAACTCTATAGGCTACACCTTC
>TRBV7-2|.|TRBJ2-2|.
CASSAGNTGELFF
TGTGCCAGCAGCGCAGGGAACACCGGGGAGCTGTTTTTT
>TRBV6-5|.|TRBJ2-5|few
CASSYGGRVETQYF
TGTGCCAGCAGTTACGGGGGGCGCGTAGAGACCCAGTACTTC
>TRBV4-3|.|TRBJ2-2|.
CASSQDSAGNTGELFF
TGCGCCAGCAGCCAAGATTCGGCAGGGAACACCGGGGAGCTGTTTTTT
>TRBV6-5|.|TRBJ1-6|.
CASSLGQLSPLHF
TGTGCCAGCAGTCTAGGACAGCTTTCACCCCTCCACTTT
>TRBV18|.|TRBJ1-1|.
CASSPATARMNTEAFF
TGTGCCAGCTCACCAGCGACAGCCCGAATGAACACTGAAGCTTTCTTT
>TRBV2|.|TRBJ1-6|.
CASSPPGQSPLHF
TGTGCCAGCAGTCCCCCCGGGCAATCACCCCTCCACTTT
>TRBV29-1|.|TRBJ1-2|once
CSVEGQNYGYTF
TGCAGCGTTGAAGGGCAGAACTATGGCTACACCTTC
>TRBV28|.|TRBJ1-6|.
CASSLNSYNSPLHF
TGTGCCAGCAGTTTGAACTCCTATAATTCACCCCTCCACTTT
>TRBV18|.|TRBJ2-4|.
CASSPGADFLAKNIQYF
TGTGCCAGCTCACCGGGTGCGGACTTCCTAGCCAAAAACATTCAGTACTTC
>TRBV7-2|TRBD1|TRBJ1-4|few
CASSTDRGWGEKLFF
TGTGCCAGCAGCACTGACAGGGGTTGGGGTGAAAAACTGTTTTTT
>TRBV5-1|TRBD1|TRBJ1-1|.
CASSRDRNTEAFF
TGCGCCAGCAGCAGGGACAGGAACACTGAAGCTTTCTTT
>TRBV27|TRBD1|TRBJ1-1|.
CASSLSRQGASTEAFF
TGTGCCAGCAGTTTATCTAGACAGGGGGCGAGTACTGAAGCTTTCTTT
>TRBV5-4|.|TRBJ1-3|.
CASSLGGELSGNTIYF
TGTGCCAGCAGCTTGGGTGGAGAGCTCTCTGGAAACACCATATATTTT
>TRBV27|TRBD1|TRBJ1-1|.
CASSPGPGQIGAEAFF
TGTGCCAGCAGTCCGGGACCGGGACAGATAGGGGCTGAAGCTTTCTTT
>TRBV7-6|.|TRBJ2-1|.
CASSGGARGNEQFF
TGTGCCAGTTCTGGGGGGGCAAGGGGCAATGAGCAGTTCTTC
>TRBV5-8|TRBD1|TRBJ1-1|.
CASSLGGTGLGTEAFF
TGTGCCAGCAGCTTGGGGGGGACAGGGCTGGGCACTGAAGCTTTCTTT
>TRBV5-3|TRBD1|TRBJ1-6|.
CARSEASGGWDSPLHF
TGTGCCAGAAGCGAAGCCTCAGGGGGTTGGGATTCACCCCTCCACTTT
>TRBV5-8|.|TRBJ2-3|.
CASSLETSTDTQYF
TGTGCCAGCAGCCTGGAAACTAGCACAGATACGCAGTATTTT
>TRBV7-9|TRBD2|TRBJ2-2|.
CASSSGLAGAANTGELFF
TGTGCCAGCAGCTCCGGACTAGCGGGGGCAGCGAACACCGGGGAGCTGTTTTTT
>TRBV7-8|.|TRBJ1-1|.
CASKEGLWGTEAFF
TGTGCCAGTAAGGAAGGGCTTTGGGGCACTGAAGCTTTCTTT
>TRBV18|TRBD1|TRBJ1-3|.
CASSPGQEGNTIYF
TGTGCCAGCTCACCTGGACAGGAGGGAAACACCATATATTTT
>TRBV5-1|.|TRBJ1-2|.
CASSIDSHGYTF
TGCGCCAGCAGCATCGACAGTCATGGCTACACCTTC
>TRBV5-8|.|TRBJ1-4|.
CASSLIHLGEKLFF
TGTGCCAGCAGCTTGATCCACTTGGGGGAAAAACTGTTTTTT
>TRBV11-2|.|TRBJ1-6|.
CASVPGDYNSPLHF
TGTGCCAGTGTGCCGGGGGACTATAATTCACCCCTCCACTTT
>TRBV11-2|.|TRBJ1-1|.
CASSLGGTNTEAFF
TGTGCCAGCAGCTTAGGGGGGACGAACACTGAAGCTTTCTTT
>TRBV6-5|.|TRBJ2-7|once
CASSYSWDGNYEQYF
TGTGCCAGCAGTTACTCCTGGGACGGAAACTACGAGCAGTACTTC
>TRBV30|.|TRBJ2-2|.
CAWSFGTGSGELFF
TGTGCCTGGAGTTTCGGAACAGGGTCCGGGGAGCTGTTTTTT
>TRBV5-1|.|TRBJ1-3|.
CASSLYGTPGNTIYF
TGCGCCAGCAGCTTGTATGGCACCCCGGGAAACACCATATATTTT
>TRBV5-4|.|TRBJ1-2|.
CASSSDEERSYTF
TGTGCCAGCAGCTCGGACGAGGAACGGAGCTACACCTTC
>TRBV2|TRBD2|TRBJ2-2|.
CASSSGLYTGELFF
TGTGCCAGCAGCTCGGGACTATACACCGGGGAGCTGTTTTTT
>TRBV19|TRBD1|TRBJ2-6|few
CASSPDRAGANVLTF
TGTGCCAGTAGTCCAGACAGGGCTGGGGCCAACGTCCTGACTTTC
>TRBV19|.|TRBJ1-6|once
CASSLGRDTNSPLHF
TGTGCCAGTAGTCTAGGCCGGGACACAAATTCACCCCTCCACTTT
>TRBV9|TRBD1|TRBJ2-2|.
CASSVDTGGRGELFF
TGTGCCAGCAGCGTAGATACAGGGGGTAGGGGGGAGCTGTTTTTT
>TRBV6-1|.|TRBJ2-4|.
CASSEEMTGVNIQYF
TGTGCCAGCAGTGAAGAAATGACGGGGGTCAACATTCAGTACTTC
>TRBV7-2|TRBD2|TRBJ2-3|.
CASSFQAGALDTQYF
TGTGCCAGCAGCTTCCAAGCGGGGGCCCTAGATACGCAGTATTTT
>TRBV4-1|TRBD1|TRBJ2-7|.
CASSQDILGTGVRIHEQYF
TGCGCCAGCAGCCAAGATATTTTGGGGACAGGGGTTAGGATCCACGAGCAGTACTTC
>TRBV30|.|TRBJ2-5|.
CAWSGDFLQETQYF
TGTGCCTGGAGTGGTGACTTCCTCCAAGAGACCCAGTACTTC
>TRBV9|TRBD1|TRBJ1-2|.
CASSSRTGAERGYTF
TGTGCCAGCAGCTCCCGGACAGGCGCGGAACGTGGCTACACCTTC
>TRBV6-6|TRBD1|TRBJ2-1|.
CASSYLGTVPNNEQFF
TGTGCCAGCAGTTACTTAGGGACAGTTCCTAACAATGAGCAGTTCTTC
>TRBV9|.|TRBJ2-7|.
CASSVDDRPYEQYF
TGTGCCAGCAGCGTAGATGACAGACCCTACGAGCAGTACTTC
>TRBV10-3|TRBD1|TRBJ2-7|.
CAIRRDRGDEQYF
TGTGCCATCAGAAGGGACAGGGGCGACGAGCAGTACTTC
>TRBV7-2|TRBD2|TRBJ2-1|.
CASSSGTIYNEQFF
TGTGCCAGCAGCTCGGGGACTATCTACAATGAGCAGTTCTTC
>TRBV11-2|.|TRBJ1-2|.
CASSLGRGYGYTF
TGTGCCAGCAGCTTAGGAAGGGGCTATGGCTACACCTTC
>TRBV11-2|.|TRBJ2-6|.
CASSSVRAGASSGANVLTF
TGTGCCAGCAGTTCAGTACGGGCGGGGGCCAGCTCTGGGGCCAACGTCCTGACTTTC
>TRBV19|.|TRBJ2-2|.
CASRVSTGELFF
TGTGCCAGTCGGGTCTCCACCGGGGAGCTGTTTTTT
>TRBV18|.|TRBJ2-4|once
CASSPPPLGEAKNIQYF
TGTGCCAGCTCACCACCCCCATTGGGGGAAGCCAAAAACATTCAGTACTTC
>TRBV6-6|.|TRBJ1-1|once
CASNQGDTEAFF
TGTGCCAGCAACCAGGGTGACACTGAAGCTTTCTTT
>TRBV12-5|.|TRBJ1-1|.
CASGLVLGPANTEAFF
TGTGCTAGTGGTTTGGTACTGGGGCCGGCGAACACTGAAGCTTTCTTT
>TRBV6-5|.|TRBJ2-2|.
CASGDPNTGELFF
TGTGCCAGCGGGGACCCGAACACCGGGGAGCTGTTTTTT
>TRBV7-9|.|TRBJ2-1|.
CASSFDRWSEQFF
TGTGCCAGCAGCTTCGATCGGTGGAGTGAGCAGTTCTTC
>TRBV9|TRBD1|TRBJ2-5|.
CASSVVGQGWETQYF
TGTGCCAGCAGCGTAGTCGGACAGGGGTGGGAGACCCAGTACTTC
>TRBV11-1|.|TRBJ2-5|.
CASSFPGAAREQYF
TGTGCCAGCAGCTTCCCCGGGGCGGCGAGAGAGCAGTACTTC
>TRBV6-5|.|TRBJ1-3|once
CASSSPGGGTGNTIYF
TGTGCCAGCAGTTCCCCCGGCGGGGGTACTGGAAACACCATATATTTT
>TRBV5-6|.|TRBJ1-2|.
CASSTRYGYTF
TGTGCCAGCAGCACTAGATATGGCTACACCTTC
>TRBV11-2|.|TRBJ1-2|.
CALWVGWGYTF
TGTGCCCTCTGGGTCGGGTGGGGCTACACCTTC
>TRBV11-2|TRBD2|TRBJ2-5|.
CASSIQGLAGRETQYF
TGTGCCAGCAGCATACAGGGACTAGCGGGGCGTGAGACCCAGTACTTC